One sample yielded the 17 T cell receptor beta chains listed below, sequenced in a study of cytomegalovirus exposure and HLA in healthy donors. Sequencing was performed with immunoSEQ multiplex PCR; in TCRdb, only in-frame clones are kept and a portion is missing. The table lists 170,000 or so clones, roughly 80% of them singletons. Material for sequencing was PBMCs. The source of these receptors is a woman between 18 and 29 years old in good health and CMV-seropositive.

The chain links TRBV6-6 to TRBJ2-7; D gene ambiguous. Trimming stripped 6 bases from V and 4 bases from J, with 13 bases between. This CDR3 contains 13 residues. Germline assignment: CDR1 MNHNY and CDR2 SVGAGI (reference sequence). CDR3 in amino acids: CASSPRLRYEQYF. CDR3 DNA: TGTGCCAGCAGCCCAAGACTCAGATACGAGCAGTACTTC.

The rearrangement links TRBV5-1 to TRBJ1-1; D unclear. Germline values: CDR1 SGHRS, CDR2 YFSETQ. This CDR3 is built from 13 residues. Trimming removed 0 bases from V and 3 bases from J, with 6 bases in between. This CDR3 is CASSLVTDTEAFF. For the CDR3, the DNA is TGCGCCAGCAGCTTGGTAACAGACACTGAAGCTTTCTTT. Filled out from reference TRBV5-1 and TRBJ1-1, the complete variable domain reads KAGVTQTPRYLIKTRGQQVTLSCSPISGHRSVSWYQQTPGQGLQFLFEYFSETQRNKGNFPGRFSGRQFSNSRSEMNVSTLELGDSALYLCASSLVTDTEAFFGQGTRLTVV.

The chain combines TRBV18 with TRBJ2-1, with TRBD1 as a possible D gene (6 bases). CDR1 is KGHSH, CDR2 LQKENI, per germline. The ends were cut back, 3 bases at V and 2 bases at J, with 11 bases in the middle. The CDR3 has 15 residues. The CDR3 DNA reads as TGTGCCAGCTCACCGTACAGGGATGCCTACAATGAGCAGTTCTTC. This translates into CASSPYRDAYNEQFF.

The chain couples TRBV4-3 to TRBJ2-2; perhaps TRBD2 as D (5 bases). Per the germline V gene, CDR1 is LGHNA and CDR2 is YSLEER. V lost 0 bases to trimming and J lost 0 bases, with 11 bases between them. This CDR3 has 17 amino acids. The CDR3 protein is CASSQEPAVSNTGELFF. CDR3 bases: TGCGCCAGCAGCCAAGAACCAGCGGTTTCGAACACCGGGGAGCTGTTTTTT.

The chain employs TRBV11-2 and TRBJ2-7, with TRBD2 as a possible D gene (6 bases). Trimming cost V 3 bases and J 4 bases, with 19 bases left between them. Per the germline V gene, CDR1 is SGHAT and CDR2 is FQNNGV. There are 16 residues in the CDR3. The CDR3 nucleotides are TGTGCCAGCAGCTTTTGGAGGGACTCAAGAATTTACGAGCAGTACTTC. Protein product: CASSFWRDSRIYEQYF.

The chain joins TRBV6-1 to TRBJ1-5; possible D gene TRBD1, 6 bases. Germline V gives CDR1 MNHNS, CDR2 SASEGT. V was clipped by 3 bases and J by 4 bases, with 16 bases between them. The CDR3 consists of 16 residues. The CDR3, as DNA: TGTGCCAGCAGTGACCCTGCCGGGACACTGAATCAGCCCCAGCATTTT. Translation gives CASSDPAGTLNQPQHF.

The chain couples TRBV2 to TRBJ1-5; D is ambiguous. Germline V gives CDR1 SNHLY, CDR2 FYNNEI. The V and J ends lost 0 bases and 0 bases respectively, with 18 bases between them. The CDR3 extends over 19 amino acids. The CDR3 protein is CASSEALGRTDYSNQPQHF. CDR3 nucleotide sequence: TGTGCCAGCAGTGAAGCGCTCGGGAGAACGGACTATAGCAATCAGCCCCAGCATTTT.

This chain uses TRBV11-2 with TRBJ2-6; maybe TRBD2 (6 bases). This CDR3 region has 17 residues. Trimming took off 6 bases at V and 2 bases at J, with 17 bases between the two ends. Germline V gene sequence: CDR1 SGHAT, CDR2 FQNNGV. CDR3: CASRAVGGKTGANVLTF. CDR3 in DNA: TGTGCCAGCAGGGCGGTGGGGGGAAAAACTGGGGCCAACGTCCTGACTTTC. The whole variable domain, remainder taken from reference TRBV11-2 and TRBJ2-6, is EAGVAQSPRYKIIEKRQSVAFWCNPISGHATLYWYQQILGQGPKLLIQFQNNGVVDDSQLPKDRFSAERLKGVDSTLKIQPAKLEDSAVYLCASRAVGGKTGANVLTFGAGSRLTVL.

This sequence joins TRBV5-1 and TRBJ1-2; no definite D call. V was cut by 7 bases and J by 4 bases, with 20 bases left in between. Per the germline V gene, CDR1 is SGHRS and CDR2 is YFSETQ. CDR3 size: 15 residues. CDR3 sequence reads: CASRPSGGFGYGYTF. The CDR3 nucleotides are TGCGCCAGCCGCCCCTCAGGAGGGTTCGGCTATGGCTACACCTTC.

In its sample, this clone was seen once. This rearrangement joins TRBV6-1 to TRBJ2-2; a weak D match, TRBD1 (5 bases). CDR3 length: 15 amino acids. Per the germline V gene, CDR1 is MNHNS and CDR2 is SASEGT. V was shortened by 3 bases and J by 3 bases, with 11 bases between the two germline ends. CDR3 DNA: TGTGCCAGCAGTGATGTCAGGGTATACACCGGGGAGCTGTTTTTT. This encodes CASSDVRVYTGELFF.

The gene calls are TRBV9 and TRBJ1-2, with D maybe TRBD1 (5 bases). V was pared by 0 bases and J by 3 bases, with 12 bases between. CDR1 is SGDLS, CDR2 YYNGEE, per germline. This CDR3 contains 15 residues. In DNA form, the CDR3 reads TGTGCCAGCAGCGTAGCATGGGGCGGTGACTATGGCTACACCTTC. This translates into CASSVAWGGDYGYTF.

The chain employs TRBV2 and TRBJ1-4; TRBD1 matches 9 bases. The CDR3 length is 15 residues. Per the germline V gene, CDR1 is SNHLY and CDR2 is FYNNEI. J gave up 8 bases and V 1 base, and 5 bases lay outside the gene matches. In DNA form, the CDR3 reads TGTGCCAGCAGTGAAGGGGGGACAGGGAGAGAAAAACTGTTTTTT. This codes for CASSEGGTGREKLFF. The variable domain in full, with the rest retrieved from reference TRBV2 and TRBJ1-4, is EPEVTQTPSHQVTQMGQEVILRCVPISNHLYFYWYRQILGQKVEFLVSFYNNEISEKSEIFDDQFSVERPDGSNFTLKIRSTKLEDSAMYFCASSEGGTGREKLFFGSGTQLSVL.

The chain recombines TRBV4-1 with TRBJ2-6; no reliable D call. CDR3 length: 16 residues. Per germline, CDR1 MGHRA and CDR2 YSYEKL. Trimming cost V 1 base and J 0 bases, with 7 bases left between them. Here the CDR3 DNA reads TGCGCCAGCAGCCAAGTAATCGGCTCTGGGGCCAACGTCCTGACTTTC. Encoded protein: CASSQVIGSGANVLTF.

This chain joins TRBV7-7 and TRBJ2-7; 8 bases map to TRBD2. Unmatched junction bases numbered 19, after V lost 5 bases and J lost 4 bases. This CDR3 has 18 amino acids. Germline V gene sequence: CDR1 SSHAT, CDR2 FNYEAQ (reference sequence). The CDR3 DNA follows: TGTGCCAGCAGCCAGCGTGGGTTTCCGGGGGGGCCGGAATACGAGCAGTACTTC. It translates to CASSQRGFPGGPEYEQYF.

This clone was observed a single time. V usage is TRBV4-1 and J usage is TRBJ2-1; the D gene is possibly TRBD1 (5 bases). Trimming removed 6 bases at V and 7 bases at J, with 31 bases between. Germline V gives CDR1 MGHRA, CDR2 YSYEKL. CDR3 length equals 19 residues. CDR3 nucleotides: TGCGCCAGCAGACGATTAACCTCCGGGCCCGCGCCCAAGGGGAATGAGCAGTTCTTC. Translation: CASRRLTSGPAPKGNEQFF.

This chain uses TRBV2 with TRBJ2-2, with TRBD1 matching over 7 bases. J gave up 7 bases and V 6 bases, and 8 bases lay outside the gene matches. Germline V gene sequence: CDR1 SNHLY, CDR2 FYNNEI. This CDR3 has 14 residues. Here the CDR3 reads CASRMTGSGGELFF. In DNA, the CDR3 is TGTGCCAGCAGGATGACAGGGAGTGGCGGGGAGCTGTTTTTT. The variable domain in full, with the rest retrieved from reference TRBV2 and TRBJ2-2, is EPEVTQTPSHQVTQMGQEVILRCVPISNHLYFYWYRQILGQKVEFLVSFYNNEISEKSEIFDDQFSVERPDGSNFTLKIRSTKLEDSAMYFCASRMTGSGGELFFGEGSRLTVL.

In DNA, the CDR3 is TGTGCCAGCAGCTTAGCAGCGAGCACAGATACGCAGTATTTT. Translating it yields CASSLAASTDTQYF. The chain has TRBV11-2 and TRBJ2-3; no clear D. Trimming removed 1 base at V and 0 bases at J, with 5 bases between. CDR1 is SGHAT, CDR2 FQNNGV, per germline. The CDR3 totals 14 residues.